One and the same sample provided the 8 T cell receptor beta chains below, sequenced in a study of regulatory T cells in long-lasting Graves disease. Construction of the TCR beta libraries employed iRepertoire HTBI primers in conjunction with Arm-PCR of CDR3 regions. TCRdb independently ran MiXCR on the multiplex PCR reads; one entry per CDR3 protein. The sample consists of more than 350,000 distinct CDR3 sequences, about 21% of them appearing once. Time point specified: persistent/refractory GD, antithyroid drugs over 5 years with positive TRAb. Scientists built the TCR library using RNA that was extracted from PBMCs. Sequenced here: peripheral blood mononuclear cells (PBMCs), sampled when the disease was refractory, from a patient treated with antithyroid drugs. All receptors derive from a female donor with Graves disease.

The chain couples TRBV28 to TRBJ2-1; D uncertain. CDR3 length: 12 residues. V lost 7 bases and J 7 bases, leaving 11 bases between the germline ends. Germline-derived CDR1 and CDR2 are MDHEN and SYDVKM. CDR3 sequence reads: CASTPSLNEQFF. CDR3 sequence (DNA): TGTGCCAGCACCCCGTCCCTGAATGAGCAGTTCTTC.

In this sample, this clonotype turned up a few times. The chain is built from TRBV7-2 and TRBJ2-3, with D perhaps being TRBD1 or TRBD2 (6 bases each). The V gene's germline CDR1 is SGHTA and CDR2 FQGNSA. Trimming took off 0 bases at V and 2 bases at J, with 30 bases between the two ends. The length of the CDR3 is 22 residues. The CDR3 nucleotides read TGTGCCAGCAGCTTAGCGCCAGGGGTGTCGGGTCCGCGGGCGGGACACACAGATACGCAGTATTTT. Amino acids: CASSLAPGVSGPRAGHTDTQYF.

This rearrangement joins TRBV9 to TRBJ2-2; 15 bases match TRBD2. This CDR3 is 18 amino acids long. Germline V gene sequence: CDR1 SGDLS, CDR2 YYNGEE. With 3 bases clipped from V and 2 bases from J, the junction kept 5 bases outside the gene matches. Written as DNA, the CDR3 is TGTGCCAGCAGCGCTGGACTAGCGGGAGGGCCCAACACCGGGGAGCTGTTTTTT. Translation gives CASSAGLAGGPNTGELFF.

The rearrangement joins TRBV7-2 to TRBJ2-7; 11 bases line up with TRBD2. The junction had 8 bases not matched to a gene; V was cut back by 3 bases and J by 7 bases. Germline CDR1 SGHTA, CDR2 FQGNSA. CDR3 length: 15 amino acids. CDR3 residues: CASSLGGSGREEQYF. DNA for the CDR3: TGTGCCAGCAGCTTGGGAGGTAGCGGGAGGGAGGAGCAGTACTTC.

This sequence joins TRBV7-9 and TRBJ1-1, with 7 nucleotides matching TRBD1. The germline gives CDR1 SEHNR, CDR2 FQNEAQ (reference sequence). The CDR3 loop spans 14 amino acids. After removal of 4 bases from V and 7 bases from J, the junction contained 9 bases not matched to a gene. DNA of the CDR3: TGTGCCAGCAGCTCGGACAGGTGGGGCGATGAAGCTTTCTTT. It yields the protein CASSSDRWGDEAFF.

For the CDR3, the DNA is TGTGCCAGCAGCCAAAGTGGTGGGGCCAACGTCCTGACTTTC. Its translation: CASSQSGGANVLTF. The J gene is TRBJ2-6, the V gene TRBV3-1; D is unresolved. CDR3 size: 14 residues. Trimming shortened V by 2 bases and J by 3 bases, and 5 bases separated the two germline ends. The germline gives CDR1 LGHDT, CDR2 YNNKEL (reference sequence).

There are many counts of this clonotype. The J gene is TRBJ1-4, the V gene TRBV12-3 or TRBV12-4; D might be TRBD1 (5 bases). V was shortened by 6 bases and J by 8 bases, with 13 bases between the two germline ends. The CDR3 loop spans 13 amino acids. In DNA form, the CDR3 reads TGTGCCAGCAGCCCGCCATCAGGGGAAAAACTGTTTTTT. Encoded protein: CASSPPSGEKLFF.

The table lists this clonotype with a few counts. V usage is TRBV18 and J usage is TRBJ1-4; D not certain. Trimming removed 4 bases from V and 1 base from J, with 16 bases in between. This CDR3 is 17 amino acids long. Germline V gives CDR1 KGHSH, CDR2 LQKENI. The CDR3 sequence is CASSLEGGYRTNEKLFF. The CDR3 DNA is TGTGCCAGCTCACTGGAAGGAGGATACCGAACTAATGAAAAACTGTTTTTT.